The 12 T cell receptor beta chains reported below all come from one sample, sequenced in a study of CD8 T cells in Susac syndrome. RNA amounts of about 0.5 to 1 ug underwent reverse transcription with random hexamers. In TCRdb, the immunoSEQ multiplex PCR reads were re-called with MiXCR into one record per CDR3 protein. The top ten hold around 0.093% of the sample, which has 150,000 to 200,000 distinct CDR3 sequences, 94% seen once. Specimen: CD4+ T cells from PBMCs. Every receptor here comes from a human donor with multiple sclerosis.

V is TRBV6-6 and J is TRBJ1-5; TRBD1 matches 8 bases. The CDR3 extends over 13 amino acids. With 7 bases clipped from V and 7 bases from J, the junction kept 6 bases outside the gene matches. Germline V lookup: CDR1 MNHNY, CDR2 SVGAGI (reference sequence). CDR3 in amino acids: CASIDRGRQPQHF. The CDR3 nucleotides are TGTGCCAGCATCGACAGGGGTCGGCAGCCCCAGCATTTT.

This chain connects TRBV10-3 to TRBJ2-2; the D gene is possibly TRBD1 (6 bases). V dropped 10 bases and J dropped 1 base, with 16 bases sitting between them. Germline assignment: CDR1 ENHRY and CDR2 SYGVKD. CDR3 length: 15 amino acids. CDR3 amino acids: CASMTGWRNTGELFF. CDR3 nucleotide sequence: TGTGCCAGCATGACAGGATGGCGGAACACCGGGGAGCTGTTTTTT.

The chain is built from TRBV20-1 and TRBJ1-2, with D perhaps TRBD1 (5 bases). V shed 6 bases and J shed 6 bases, with 11 bases lying between them. Germline assignment: CDR1 DFQATT and CDR2 SNEGSKA (reference sequence). This CDR3 is 11 amino acids long. CDR3 sequence: CSAPRGNGYTF. CDR3 in DNA: TGCAGTGCCCCAAGGGGCAATGGCTACACCTTC.

This clonotype was detected once. The chain uses TRBV5-1 and TRBJ1-3, with D perhaps matching TRBD1 (5 bases). The germline V and J ends were trimmed by 2 bases and 3 bases, with 15 bases remaining between them. This CDR3 region has 16 residues. Germline loops: CDR1 SGHRS, CDR2 YFSETQ. DNA of the CDR3: TGCGCCAGCAGCTTATCCGCGGTGGGGCATGGAAACACCATATATTTT. Its translation: CASSLSAVGHGNTIYF.

The rearrangement joins TRBV18 to TRBJ2-6, with 9 bases that match TRBD2. J was trimmed by 3 bases and V by 0 bases; bases with no gene match: 12. The germline CDR1 and CDR2 sequences are KGHSH and LQKENI. CDR3 length equals 20 residues. This CDR3 reads CASSPPRFAGGPIGANVLTF. The CDR3 DNA is TGTGCCAGCTCACCACCGCGTTTTGCGGGAGGGCCGATTGGGGCCAACGTCCTGACTTTC. Supplemented by reference TRBV18 and TRBJ2-6, the full variable domain reads NAGVMQNPRHLVRRRGQEARLRCSPMKGHSHVYWYRQLPEEGLKFMVYLQKENIIDESGMPKERFSAEFPKEGPSILRIQQVVRGDSAAYFCASSPPRFAGGPIGANVLTFGAGSRLTVL.

The rearrangement uses TRBV30 and TRBJ1-5; D gene unclear. The ends were cut back, 1 base at V and 6 bases at J, with 10 bases in the middle. The CDR3 has 13 amino acids. From germline, CDR1 is GTSNPN and CDR2 SVGIG (reference sequence). The DNA of the CDR3 is TGTGCCTGGAGTGGAGCGGGTGGTCAGCCCCAGCATTTT. It translates to CAWSGAGGQPQHF.

The genes are TRBV6-5 and TRBJ1-5; unclear D gene. CDR3 length: 13 residues. With 6 bases removed from V and 7 bases from J, the gap between germline ends came to 13 bases. Germline V gene sequence: CDR1 MNHEY, CDR2 SVGAGI. The CDR3 sequence: CASRPKREQPQHF. For the CDR3, the DNA is TGTGCCAGCAGACCTAAGCGGGAGCAGCCCCAGCATTTT.

This clonotype was observed a few times. The V gene is TRBV5-6, the J gene TRBJ1-5; 7 positions match TRBD1. The V and J ends lost 0 bases and 5 bases, in that order; junction bases with no gene match: 2. Germline CDR1 is SGHDT and CDR2 is YYEEEE. The CDR3 sequence is 14 residues long. The CDR3 spells CASSLGQGDQPQHF. The CDR3 region has the DNA TGTGCCAGCAGCTTGGGGCAGGGGGATCAGCCCCAGCATTTT.

In this sample, this clonotype turned up a few times. The chain links TRBV7-2 to TRBJ2-2; TRBD1 aligns across 7 bases. Trimming cost V 5 bases and J 5 bases; bases outside gene matches: 2. The CDR3 consists of 13 residues. Germline values: CDR1 SGHTA, CDR2 FQGNSA. CDR3 in DNA: TGTGCCAGCAGCCGGGACAGTACCGGGGAGCTGTTTTTT. Translation: CASSRDSTGELFF.

CDR3 bases: TGTGCCAGCAGCTTAGAGGTCGCTAGCGGGATCACAGATACGCAGTATTTT. As protein: CASSLEVASGITDTQYF. The rearrangement uses TRBV7-9 and TRBJ2-3; 9 nucleotides agree with TRBD2. The V segment lost 1 base and the J segment 2 bases; nucleotides outside the gene matches: 7. The CDR3 extends over 17 amino acids. CDR1 SEHNR and CDR2 FQNEAQ come from the germline V gene (reference sequence). Full variable domain (missing parts from reference TRBV7-9 and TRBJ2-3): DTGVSQNPRHKITKRGQNVTFRCDPISEHNRLYWYRQTLGQGPEFLTYFQNEAQLEKSRLLSDRFSAERPKGSFSTLEIQRTEQGDSAMYLCASSLEVASGITDTQYFGPGTRLTVL.

The chain joins TRBV4-1 to TRBJ1-2, with TRBD1 matching 8 bases. CDR1 MGHRA and CDR2 YSYEKL come from the germline V gene. With 4 bases clipped from V and 7 bases from J, the junction kept 8 bases outside the gene matches. This CDR3 is 14 amino acids long. This chain's CDR3 is CASSPPLTGAGYTF. CDR3 in DNA: TGCGCCAGCAGCCCTCCCTTGACAGGGGCTGGCTACACCTTC.

V is TRBV4-3 and J is TRBJ2-1; D is ambiguous. The length of the CDR3 is 13 residues. The germline gives CDR1 LGHNA, CDR2 YSLEER. The V gene lost 4 bases and the J gene lost 7 bases, with 11 bases spanning the gap. This CDR3 is CASSLVLGNEQFF. The CDR3 DNA reads TGCGCCAGCAGCCTCGTCCTCGGGAATGAGCAGTTCTTC.